This T cell receptor (beta chain) was recovered during a study of chemoradiotherapy in HPV16-positive cancers. Clones were read by immunoSEQ multiplex PCR, and TCRdb kept only the in-frame ones, dropping some. The table has approximately 12,000 clones, 90% to 95% seen once. Comment on this clone: The antigen is undetermined.

Study results and limitations: Candidate HPV-specific clones and E7-related TCR motifs grew in tumor during treatment.

Trimming cost V 5 bases and J 2 bases, with 22 bases left between them. The germline V gene encodes CDR1 PRHDT and CDR2 FYEKMQ (reference sequence). The CDR3 covers 17 residues. This clonotype was obtained from a human donor with HPV-associated anogenital cancer. The material was blood, obtained from a patient who underwent chemoradiotherapy. The gene calls are TRBV13 and TRBJ2-7; the D gene is possibly TRBD2 (6 bases). CDR3 loop: CASSETRLNREAYEQYF. In DNA form, the CDR3 reads TGTGCCAGCAGCGAAACGCGATTGAATAGGGAGGCCTACGAGCAGTACTTC.